This paragraph covers one T cell receptor (beta chain) sequence. The junction differs from germline at one of its ends, possibly a read error. The data were obtained in a study of blood T cells in healthy people across ages. This CDR3 region has 13 residues. Germline V gene data show CDR1 as LNHNV and CDR2 as YYDKDF (reference sequence). For the second PCR, which ran for about 7 to 11 cycles, a sample-barcoded 5' primer and a J-beta primer mix were used. TCRdb analysed the 5' RACE reads with MiXCR anew, one entry per CDR3 protein. The repertoire holds around 1,700,000 distinct CDR3 sequences, roughly 27% seen once, with roughly 8% in the top ten.

The sequencing input was blood. The chain links TRBV15 to TRBJ1-2; possibly TRBD1 for D (5 bases). This TCR came from a woman in her twenties or thirties in good health. In nucleotides, the CDR3 is TGTGCCACCGGCAGAGACCAGGGCTATGGCTACACCTTC. Translated: CATGRDQGYGYTF. The variable domain in full, completed from reference TRBV15 and TRBJ1-2, reads DAMVIQNPRYQVTQFGKPVTLSCSQTLNHNVMYWYQQKSSQAPKLLFHYYDKDFNNEADTPDNFQSRRPNTSFCFLDIRSPGLGDTAMYLCATGRDQGYGYTFGSGTRLTVV.